This T cell receptor (beta chain) was found in a study of blood T cell repertoires in COVID-19. In the study overall: COVID-19 samples from acute and convalescent phases originated in the United States, Italy and Spain. The analysed material was cDNA or gDNA that came from T cells, B-cell-depleted T cells, or PBMCs.

Authors' processing steps: Amplification from reference gene primers served as the basis for estimated nucleated cell counts. TCRdb's copy holds only in-frame clones and misses some; the assay was immunoSEQ multiplex PCR. The V and J calls and clone size are taken from that table; D and trimming were inferred from the DNA. The repertoire holds about 130,000 clones, with about four fifths as singletons. Germline loops: CDR1 SGHTA, CDR2 FQGNSA. With 0 bases removed from V and 3 bases from J, the gap between germline ends came to 9 bases. This CDR3 has 14 residues. The receptor comes from a woman aged 55 to 70 with active or convalescent COVID-19. This chain joins TRBV7-2 and TRBJ2-7, with a weak D call TRBD2 (6 bases). Sequenced sample: peripheral blood. The CDR3 bases are TGTGCCAGCAGCTTAGCGGCCGGGAGCTACGAGCAGTACTTC. It is translated as CASSLAAGSYEQYF.